The T cell receptor (beta chain) described here comes from a study of human T cells and chemical hapten exposure. Study-wide results and limits: Expanded TCRs clustered into significantly more large CDR3 similarity groups than controls, the analysis revealed.

This clonotype was detected ten times or more. Antigen: not known. Each CDR3 protein is one row after TCRdb ran MiXCR on the RACE reads. The table lists 80,000 to 95,000 distinct CDR3 sequences, about 10% of them singletons, with 3.5% to 4.5% in the top ten. Time point here: patch test 1, 2 weeks after DPC sensitization. Noted treatment: therapeutic diphenylcyclopropenone sensitization with weekly scalp DPC. CDR1 LGHNA and CDR2 YSLEER come from the germline V gene. The CDR3 contains 22 residues. The ends lost 0 bases at V and 0 bases at J; junction bases unmatched: 16. The origin of this receptor is a woman in her 50s with alopecia areata. Some clones in this sample may be carry-over from other donors' samples. Sample: whole blood, taken in connection with sensitization to the hapten diphenylcyclopropenone (DPC). The rearrangement links TRBV4-3 to TRBJ2-6; TRBD1 agrees at 8 bases. The DNA for the CDR3 is TGCGCCAGCAGCCAAGAAGGGTCCAGGGGGCTCGTCTTGTCCTCTGGGGCCAACGTCCTGACTTTC. Translating gives CASSQEGSRGLVLSSGANVLTF.